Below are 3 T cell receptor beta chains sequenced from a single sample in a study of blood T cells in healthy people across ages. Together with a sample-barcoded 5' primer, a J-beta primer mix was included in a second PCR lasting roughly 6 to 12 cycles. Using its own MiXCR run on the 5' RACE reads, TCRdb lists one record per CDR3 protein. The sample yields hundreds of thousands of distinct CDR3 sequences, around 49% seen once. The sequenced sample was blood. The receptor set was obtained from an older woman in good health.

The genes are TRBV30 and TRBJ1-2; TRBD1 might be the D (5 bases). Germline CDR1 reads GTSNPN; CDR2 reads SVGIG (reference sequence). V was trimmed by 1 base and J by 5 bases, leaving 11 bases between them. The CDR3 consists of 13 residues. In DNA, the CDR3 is TGTGCCTGGAGTGGCAACGAGGGGTATGGCTACACCTTC. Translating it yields CAWSGNEGYGYTF.

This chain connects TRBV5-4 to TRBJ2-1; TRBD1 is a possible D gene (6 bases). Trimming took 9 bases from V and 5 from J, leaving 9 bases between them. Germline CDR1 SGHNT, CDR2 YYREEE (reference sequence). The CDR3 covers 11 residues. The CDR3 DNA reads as TGTGCCATACAGGGTCACAATGAGCAGTTCTTC. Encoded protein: CAIQGHNEQFF.

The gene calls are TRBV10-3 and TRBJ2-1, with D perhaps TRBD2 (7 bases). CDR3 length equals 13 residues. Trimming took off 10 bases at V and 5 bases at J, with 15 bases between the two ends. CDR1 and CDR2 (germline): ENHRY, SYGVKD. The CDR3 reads CATGEGGDNEQFF. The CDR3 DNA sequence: TGTGCCACGGGGGAGGGGGGAGACAATGAGCAGTTCTTC.